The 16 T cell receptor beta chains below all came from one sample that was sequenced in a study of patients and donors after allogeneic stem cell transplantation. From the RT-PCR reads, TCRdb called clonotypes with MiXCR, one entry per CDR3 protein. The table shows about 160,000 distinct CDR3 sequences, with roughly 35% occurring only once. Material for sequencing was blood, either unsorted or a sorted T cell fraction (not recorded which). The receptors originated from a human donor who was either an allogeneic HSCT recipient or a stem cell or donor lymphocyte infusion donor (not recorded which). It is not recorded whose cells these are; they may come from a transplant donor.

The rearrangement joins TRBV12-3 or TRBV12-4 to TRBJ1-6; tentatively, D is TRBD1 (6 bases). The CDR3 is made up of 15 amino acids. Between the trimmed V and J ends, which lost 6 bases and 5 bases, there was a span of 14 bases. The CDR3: CASSLLAGDNSPLHF. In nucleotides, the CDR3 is TGTGCCAGCAGCCTTTTGGCAGGGGATAATTCACCCCTCCACTTT.

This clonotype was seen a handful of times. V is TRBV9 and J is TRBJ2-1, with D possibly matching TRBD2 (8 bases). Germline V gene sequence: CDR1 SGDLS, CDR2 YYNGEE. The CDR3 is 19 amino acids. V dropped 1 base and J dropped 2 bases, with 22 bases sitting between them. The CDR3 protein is CASSVLTGRGAGAYNEQFF. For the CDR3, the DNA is TGTGCCAGCAGCGTACTGACAGGGAGGGGAGCGGGAGCCTACAATGAGCAGTTCTTC.

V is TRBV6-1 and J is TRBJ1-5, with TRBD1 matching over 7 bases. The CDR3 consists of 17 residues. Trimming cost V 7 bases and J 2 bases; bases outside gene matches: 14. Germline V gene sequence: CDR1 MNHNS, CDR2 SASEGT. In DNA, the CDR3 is TGTGCCAGCAACCCGGGACAGAAACCTATCGGCAATCAGCCCCAGCATTTT. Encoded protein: CASNPGQKPIGNQPQHF.

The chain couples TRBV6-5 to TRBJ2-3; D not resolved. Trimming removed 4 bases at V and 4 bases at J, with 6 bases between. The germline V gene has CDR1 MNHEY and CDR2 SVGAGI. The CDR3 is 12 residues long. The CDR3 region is CASSSRPDTQYF. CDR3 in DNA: TGTGCCAGCAGTTCCCGGCCAGATACGCAGTATTTT.

Here the CDR3 reads CACATGGLGEKLFF. For the CDR3, the DNA is TGTGCCTGCGCTACTGGGGGCCTCGGGGAAAAACTGTTTTTT. The chain joins TRBV30 to TRBJ1-4; D possibly corresponds to TRBD1 (6 bases). From germline, CDR1 is GTSNPN and CDR2 SVGIG (reference sequence). The CDR3 spans 14 residues. V gave up 6 bases and J gave up 8 bases, with 19 bases separating them.

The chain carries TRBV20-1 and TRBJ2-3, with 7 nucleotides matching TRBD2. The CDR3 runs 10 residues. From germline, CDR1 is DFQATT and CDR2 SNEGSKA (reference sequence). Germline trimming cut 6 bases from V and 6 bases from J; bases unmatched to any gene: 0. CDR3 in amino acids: CSAGGDTQYF. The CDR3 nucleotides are TGCAGTGCCGGGGGGGATACGCAGTATTTT.

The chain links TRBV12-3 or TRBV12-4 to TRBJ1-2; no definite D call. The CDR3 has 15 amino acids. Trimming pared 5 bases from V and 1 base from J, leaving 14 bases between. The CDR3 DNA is TGTGCCAGCAGTCCCCAGTACTACTTTAACTATGGCTACACCTTC. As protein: CASSPQYYFNYGYTF.

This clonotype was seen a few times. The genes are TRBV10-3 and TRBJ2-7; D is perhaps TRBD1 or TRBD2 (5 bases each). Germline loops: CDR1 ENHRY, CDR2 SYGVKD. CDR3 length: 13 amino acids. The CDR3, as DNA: TGTGCCGTCAGGTCGGGACCAGGCTACGAGCAGTACGTC. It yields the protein CAVRSGPGYEQYV.

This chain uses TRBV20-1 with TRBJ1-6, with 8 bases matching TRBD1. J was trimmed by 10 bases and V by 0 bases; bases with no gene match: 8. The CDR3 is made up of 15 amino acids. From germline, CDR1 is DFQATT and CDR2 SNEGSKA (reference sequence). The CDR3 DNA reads TGCAGTGCTAGAGAGGACAGGGAGGAAGGATCACCCCTCCACTTT. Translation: CSAREDREEGSPLHF.

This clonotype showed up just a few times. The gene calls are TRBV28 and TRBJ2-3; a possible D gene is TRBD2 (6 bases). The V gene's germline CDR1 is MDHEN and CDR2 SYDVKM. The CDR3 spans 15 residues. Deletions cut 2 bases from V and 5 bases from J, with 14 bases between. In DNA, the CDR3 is TGTGCCAGCAGTTTAACTGCGGGGCCGGGAGATACGCAGTATTTT. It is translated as CASSLTAGPGDTQYF.

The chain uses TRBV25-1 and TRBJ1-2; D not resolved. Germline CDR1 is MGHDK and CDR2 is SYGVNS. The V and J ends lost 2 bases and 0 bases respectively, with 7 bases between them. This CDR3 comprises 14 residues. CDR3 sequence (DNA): TGTGCCAGCAGTGAAATTTGGGCTAACTATGGCTACACCTTC. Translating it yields CASSEIWANYGYTF.

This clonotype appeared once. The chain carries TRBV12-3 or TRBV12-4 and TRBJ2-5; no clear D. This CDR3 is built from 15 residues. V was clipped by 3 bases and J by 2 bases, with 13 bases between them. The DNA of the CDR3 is TGTGCCAGCAGTTTGTCCCAGGCCCTACAAGAGACCCAGTACTTC. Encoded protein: CASSLSQALQETQYF.

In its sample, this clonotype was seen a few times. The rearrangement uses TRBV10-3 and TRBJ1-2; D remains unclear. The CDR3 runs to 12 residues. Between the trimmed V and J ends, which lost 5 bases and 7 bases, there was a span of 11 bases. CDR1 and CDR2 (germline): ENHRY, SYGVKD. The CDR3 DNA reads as TGTGCCATCAGTCAGGAAACGGCTGGCTACACCTTC. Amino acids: CAISQETAGYTF.

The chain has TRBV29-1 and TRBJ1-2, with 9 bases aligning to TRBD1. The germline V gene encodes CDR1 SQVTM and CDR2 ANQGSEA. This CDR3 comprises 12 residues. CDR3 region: CGGTGPIPGYTF. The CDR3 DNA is TGCGGGGGGACAGGGCCAATACCTGGCTACACCTTC.

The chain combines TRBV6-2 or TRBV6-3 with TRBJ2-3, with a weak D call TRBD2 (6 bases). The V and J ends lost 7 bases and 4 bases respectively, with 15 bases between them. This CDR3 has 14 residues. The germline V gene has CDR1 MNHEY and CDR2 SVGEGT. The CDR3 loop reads CASNPLGGPDTQYF. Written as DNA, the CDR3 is TGTGCCAGCAACCCACTGGGGGGTCCAGATACGCAGTATTTT.

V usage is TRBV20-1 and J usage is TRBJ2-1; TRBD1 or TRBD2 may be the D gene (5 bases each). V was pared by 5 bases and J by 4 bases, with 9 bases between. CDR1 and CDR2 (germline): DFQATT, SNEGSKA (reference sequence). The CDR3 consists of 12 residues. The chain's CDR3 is CSAGTGYNEQFF. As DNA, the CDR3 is TGCAGTGCTGGGACCGGGTACAATGAGCAGTTCTTC.